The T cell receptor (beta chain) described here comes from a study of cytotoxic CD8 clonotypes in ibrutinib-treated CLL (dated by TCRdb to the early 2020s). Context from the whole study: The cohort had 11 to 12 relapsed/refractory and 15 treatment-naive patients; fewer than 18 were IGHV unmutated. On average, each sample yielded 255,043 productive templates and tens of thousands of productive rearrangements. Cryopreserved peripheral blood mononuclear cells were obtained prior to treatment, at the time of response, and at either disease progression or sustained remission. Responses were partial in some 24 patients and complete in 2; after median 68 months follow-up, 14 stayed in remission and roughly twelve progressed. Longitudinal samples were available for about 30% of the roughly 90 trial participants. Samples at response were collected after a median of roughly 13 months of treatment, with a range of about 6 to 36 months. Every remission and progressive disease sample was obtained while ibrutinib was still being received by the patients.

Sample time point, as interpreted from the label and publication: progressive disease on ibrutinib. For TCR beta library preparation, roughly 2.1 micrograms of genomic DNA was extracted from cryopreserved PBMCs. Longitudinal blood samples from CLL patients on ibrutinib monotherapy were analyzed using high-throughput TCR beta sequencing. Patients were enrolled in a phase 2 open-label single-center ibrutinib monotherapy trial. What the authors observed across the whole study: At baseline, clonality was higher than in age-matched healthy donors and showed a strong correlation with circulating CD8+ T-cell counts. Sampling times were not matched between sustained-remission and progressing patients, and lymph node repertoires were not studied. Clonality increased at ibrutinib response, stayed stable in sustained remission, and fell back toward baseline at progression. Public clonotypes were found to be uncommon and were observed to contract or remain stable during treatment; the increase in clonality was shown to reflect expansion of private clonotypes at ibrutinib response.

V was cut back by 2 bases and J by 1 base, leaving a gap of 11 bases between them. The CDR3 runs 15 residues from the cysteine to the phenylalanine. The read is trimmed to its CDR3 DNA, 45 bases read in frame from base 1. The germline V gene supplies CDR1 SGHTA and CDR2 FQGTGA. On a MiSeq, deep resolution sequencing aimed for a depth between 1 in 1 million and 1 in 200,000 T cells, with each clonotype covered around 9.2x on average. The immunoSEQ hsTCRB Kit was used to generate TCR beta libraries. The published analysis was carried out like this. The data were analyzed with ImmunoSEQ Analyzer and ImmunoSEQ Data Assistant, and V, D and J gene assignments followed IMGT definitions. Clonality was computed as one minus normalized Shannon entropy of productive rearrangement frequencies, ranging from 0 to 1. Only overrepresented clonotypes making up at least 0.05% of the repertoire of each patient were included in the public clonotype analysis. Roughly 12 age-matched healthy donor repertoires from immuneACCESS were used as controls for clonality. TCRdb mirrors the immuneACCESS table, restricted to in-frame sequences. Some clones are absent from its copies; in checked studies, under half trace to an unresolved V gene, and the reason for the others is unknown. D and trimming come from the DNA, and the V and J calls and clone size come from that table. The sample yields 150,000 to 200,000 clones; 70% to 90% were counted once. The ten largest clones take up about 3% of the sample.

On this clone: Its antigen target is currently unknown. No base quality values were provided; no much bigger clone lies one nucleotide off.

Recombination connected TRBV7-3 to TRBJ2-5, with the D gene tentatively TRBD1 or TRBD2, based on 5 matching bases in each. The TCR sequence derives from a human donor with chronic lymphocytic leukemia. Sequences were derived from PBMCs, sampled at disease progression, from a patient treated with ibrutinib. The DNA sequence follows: TGTGCCAGCAGCTTACAATCGGGGCCCCAAGAGACCCAGTACTTC. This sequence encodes CASSLQSGPQETQYF.